What follows are 29 T cell receptor beta chains derived from one specimen sequenced in a study of cytomegalovirus exposure and HLA in healthy donors (dated by TCRdb to about 2017). The protocol used for the library was the immunoSEQ multiplex PCR assay. For the multiplex PCR, a mixture combining 60 forward primers for TCR Vbeta segments and 13 reverse primers for TCR Jbeta segments was used. TCRdb re-hosts the immuneACCESS table, in-frame sequences only. Its copies lack some clones; in the studies checked, an unresolved V gene accounts for under half of them, and the cause for the rest is not known. In all, the sample holds approximately 90,000 clones, and about 77% of those were seen once. The ten largest clones represent less than 5% of the sample. The specimen was PBMCs. Receptor source: a woman in her 40s in good health and CMV-seronegative.

This clone came up a few times. At one boundary the junction diverges from the germline segment, which might be a read error. The chain uses TRBV7-7 and TRBJ2-3, with TRBD2 as a possible D gene (5 bases). The CDR3 is made up of 15 amino acids. Germline V gene sequence: CDR1 SSHAT, CDR2 FNYEAQ (reference sequence). The CDR3, as DNA: TGTGCTAGCAGCTTAGCGTTAACTAGCACAGATACGCAGTATTTT. Translation gives CASSLALTSTDTQYF.

V and J are TRBV4-3 and TRBJ2-3, with D hard to call. This CDR3 region has 16 residues. The germline gives CDR1 LGHNA, CDR2 YSLEER. Trimming took 1 base from V and 3 from J, leaving 14 bases between them. The CDR3 coding sequence is TGCGCCAGCAGCCAAGTTCGGCTAGTATATACAGATACGCAGTATTTT. It specifies CASSQVRLVYTDTQYF.

The V call is TRBV7-3, the J call TRBJ2-7; 9 nucleotides agree with TRBD2. J was trimmed by 4 bases and V by 4 bases; bases with no gene match: 17. Germline V gene sequence: CDR1 SGHTA, CDR2 FQGTGA. The CDR3 contains 18 residues. In DNA, the CDR3 is TGTGCCAGCAGCTCTCACGGGGGTGGCGGGGGGGCCCTATACGAGCAGTACTTC. Residues: CASSSHGGGGGALYEQYF.

The CDR3 nucleotides read TGTGCCAGCAGTTTGGGACAGACTACCTACGAGCAGTACTTC. This translates into CASSLGQTTYEQYF. V is TRBV27 and J is TRBJ2-7; 7 bases are a match to TRBD1. V lost 3 bases and J lost 2; bases outside the gene matches: 4. The germline CDR1 and CDR2 sequences are MNHEY and SMNVEV (reference sequence). CDR3 size: 14 residues.

This clone came up many times. V is TRBV6-4 and J is TRBJ2-2; 9 nucleotides line up with TRBD1. Germline V gene lookup returns CDR1 MRHNA and CDR2 SNTAGT. V gave up 2 bases and J gave up 6 bases; unmatched junction bases: 4. CDR3 length: 15 residues. CDR3 sequence reads: CASSDPDRGSGELFF. The CDR3, as DNA: TGTGCCAGCAGTGACCCCGACAGGGGGTCCGGGGAGCTGTTTTTT.

V usage is TRBV6-5 and J usage is TRBJ1-2; D not certain. Germline V gene data show CDR1 as MNHEY and CDR2 as SVGAGI. V was clipped by 2 bases and J by 1 base, with 5 bases between them. The CDR3 extends over 13 amino acids. CDR3 loop: CASSYAGNYGYTF. CDR3 sequence (DNA): TGTGCCAGCAGTTACGCCGGTAACTATGGCTACACCTTC.

This clone was detected only a few times. This rearrangement joins TRBV5-6 to TRBJ2-7, with 7 bases fitting TRBD2. There are 15 residues in the CDR3. V lost 3 bases to trimming and J lost 6 bases; unmatched junction nucleotides: 12. Germline V gene data show CDR1 as SGHDT and CDR2 as YYEEEE. This CDR3 reads CASSSGGWGGGEQYF. DNA for the CDR3: TGTGCCAGCAGCTCCGGCGGTTGGGGGGGAGGCGAGCAGTACTTC.

This clone was found a few times. V gene TRBV7-2 combines with J gene TRBJ1-5; 7 bases match TRBD1. This CDR3 is built from 17 residues. Unmatched junction bases numbered 13, after V lost 6 bases and J lost 2 bases. Germline V gene lookup returns CDR1 SGHTA and CDR2 FQGNSA. CDR3 DNA sequence: TGTGCCAGCAGTCCAGGTAGGGGGCACGGGGGCAATCAGCCCCAGCATTTT. This codes for CASSPGRGHGGNQPQHF.

The V and J genes are TRBV28 and TRBJ1-2, with D perhaps TRBD1 (6 bases). The CDR3 is 14 amino acids. Germline lookup yields CDR1 MDHEN and CDR2 SYDVKM. V lost 4 bases to trimming and J lost 4 bases, with 13 bases between them. The CDR3 DNA is TGTGCCAGCAGTTGGGCAGGGGAAGCCTATGGCTACACCTTC. Translated: CASSWAGEAYGYTF.

J is TRBJ2-5 and V is TRBV9; TRBD2 matches at 8 bases. The J segment lost 2 bases and the V segment lost 7 bases, leaving 10 bases of the junction unmatched. In germline, CDR1 is SGDLS, CDR2 YYNGEE. There are 15 residues in the CDR3. In DNA form, the CDR3 reads TGTGCCAGCTCTTATGGCGGGGGGACGCAAGAGACCCAGTACTTC. Amino acid sequence: CASSYGGGTQETQYF. Combining the CDR3 with reference TRBV9 and TRBJ2-5 gives the whole variable domain DSGVTQTPKHLITATGQRVTLRCSPRSGDLSVYWYQQSLDQGLQFLIQYYNGEERAKGNILERFSAQQFPDLHSELNLSSLELGDSALYFCASSYGGGTQETQYFGPGTRLLVL.

This chain joins TRBV29-1 and TRBJ2-1; a possible D gene is TRBD1 (5 bases). The CDR3 is 17 amino acids. V lost 0 bases, J lost 8 bases, and 23 bases lay in between. Germline lookup yields CDR1 SQVTM and CDR2 ANQGSEA. The CDR3 region has the DNA TGCAGCGTTGAAGATCTCGGGTCAGGGTCCACTTCAGATGAGCAGTTCTTC. Translating gives CSVEDLGSGSTSDEQFF.

The V gene is TRBV5-1, the J gene TRBJ1-1; a weak D match, TRBD1 (6 bases). The V gene's germline CDR1 is SGHRS and CDR2 YFSETQ. The CDR3 is 15 residues long. The ends were cut back, 3 bases at V and 5 bases at J, with 17 bases in the middle. The CDR3 coding sequence is TGCGCCAGCAGCTCGGTCGGTGGGGGCCCAACTGAAGCTTTCTTT. Translating it yields CASSSVGGGPTEAFF.

The chain employs TRBV6-6 and TRBJ2-5, with 8 positions matching TRBD2. CDR3 size: 15 residues. In germline, CDR1 is MNHNY, CDR2 SVGAGI (reference sequence). With V trimmed by 5 bases and J by 0 bases, 5 bases remained unmatched. The CDR3 region has the DNA TGTGCCAGCAGTATACTAGCGGAGTACCAAGAGACCCAGTACTTC. Residues: CASSILAEYQETQYF.

The chain joins TRBV9 to TRBJ2-1, with D maybe TRBD2 (5 bases). The germline gives CDR1 SGDLS, CDR2 YYNGEE. Trimming stripped 4 bases from V and 6 bases from J, with 11 bases between. The CDR3 consists of 13 residues. The CDR3 is CASSPITSNEQFF. CDR3 in DNA: TGTGCCAGCAGCCCAATAACTAGCAATGAGCAGTTCTTC. The full variable domain, completed using reference TRBV9 and TRBJ2-1, is DSGVTQTPKHLITATGQRVTLRCSPRSGDLSVYWYQQSLDQGLQFLIQYYNGEERAKGNILERFSAQQFPDLHSELNLSSLELGDSALYFCASSPITSNEQFFGPGTRLTVL.

Comments on this clone: At one boundary the junction diverges from the germline segment, which might be a read error. The V gene is TRBV13, the J gene TRBJ1-1, with D tentatively TRBD1 (5 bases). CDR1 and CDR2 from the germline V gene are PRHDT and FYEKMQ (reference sequence). The length of the CDR3 is 17 residues. In nucleotides, the CDR3 is TGTGTCAGCAGCTTACTCCATCTGCGGGCGGGACCCACTGAAGCTTTCTTT. This sequence encodes CVSSLLHLRAGPTEAFF.

This chain links TRBV2 with TRBJ1-2; TRBD1 agrees at 8 bases. The V gene end was trimmed by 6 bases and the J gene end by 8 bases; junction bases not matched to a gene: 5. The germline V gene has CDR1 SNHLY and CDR2 FYNNEI. The CDR3 contains 12 residues. The DNA of the CDR3 is TGTGCCAGCAGGACAGGGGAGAGGGGCTACACCTTC. Protein sequence: CASRTGERGYTF.

The rearrangement links TRBV7-2 to TRBJ1-2; no firm D call. Germline V gene lookup returns CDR1 SGHTA and CDR2 FQGNSA. There are 13 residues in the CDR3. The V end lost 5 bases, the J end lost 10 bases, and 17 bases lay between the germline ends. The CDR3 bases are TGTGCCAGCAGCCCCGCCCCGCGGGAGCCCTACACCTTC. Residues: CASSPAPREPYTF.

In the case of this clone: At the DNA level, this CDR3 is encoded by other sequences in the same sample as well. This sequence joins TRBV18 and TRBJ1-1; TRBD1 agrees at 8 bases. CDR3 length equals 15 residues. Germline assignment: CDR1 KGHSH and CDR2 LQKENI. Trimming cost V 3 bases and J 0 bases; bases outside gene matches: 3. The DNA for the CDR3 is TGTGCCAGCTCACCCACGACAGGGGTGAACACTGAAGCTTTCTTT. Its translation: CASSPTTGVNTEAFF.

This chain joins TRBV6-1 and TRBJ2-3; 9 nucleotides line up with TRBD2. CDR1 MNHNS and CDR2 SASEGT come from the germline V gene. The V segment lost 10 bases and the J segment 2 bases; nucleotides outside the gene matches: 4. This CDR3 has 13 residues. The CDR3 region has the DNA TGTGCCACCGAGCGGGGGGACACAGATACGCAGTATTTT. Translating it yields CATERGDTDTQYF.

This chain links TRBV7-2 with TRBJ1-4; perhaps TRBD1 as D (5 bases). Between the trimmed V and J ends, which lost 4 bases and 0 bases, there was a span of 12 bases. Germline V gene lookup returns CDR1 SGHTA and CDR2 FQGNSA. The CDR3 is 16 residues long. CDR3: CASSWGELPTNEKLFF. DNA for the CDR3: TGTGCCAGCAGCTGGGGCGAGTTACCAACTAATGAAAAACTGTTTTTT.

As for this clone: The same CDR3 arises from other DNA sequences in this sample as well. The V and J genes are TRBV4-1 and TRBJ1-1; 10 positions match TRBD1. The CDR3 totals 16 residues. CDR1 and CDR2 (germline): MGHRA, YSYEKL. V was clipped by 0 bases and J by 2 bases; unmatched bases: 3. The chain's CDR3 is CASSQEGQGGNTEAFF. The DNA of the CDR3 is TGCGCCAGCAGCCAAGAAGGACAGGGGGGAAACACTGAAGCTTTCTTT.

V usage is TRBV7-9 and J usage is TRBJ2-1, with 13 positions matching TRBD2. From germline, CDR1 is SEHNR and CDR2 FQNEAQ (reference sequence). J lost 7 bases, V lost 5 bases, and 8 bases had no gene match. This CDR3 is built from 16 residues. CDR3 loop: CASSAVLAGGRNEQFF. The CDR3 DNA reads TGTGCCAGCAGCGCGGTACTAGCGGGGGGGAGGAATGAGCAGTTCTTC.

The rearrangement uses TRBV9 and TRBJ2-6, with D possibly being TRBD2 (6 bases). The CDR3 totals 15 residues. Germline CDR1 SGDLS, CDR2 YYNGEE. Trimming took off 0 bases at V and 2 bases at J, with 6 bases between the two ends. The CDR3 DNA sequence: TGTGCCAGCAGCGTAGGCGGGGCTGGGGCCAACGTCCTGACTTTC. It encodes CASSVGGAGANVLTF.

This clone was observed a handful of times. The identical CDR3 is also encoded by other nucleotide sequences in the sample. The chain employs TRBV30 and TRBJ1-2; D call uncertain. The germline V gene encodes CDR1 GTSNPN and CDR2 SVGIG (reference sequence). V shed 5 bases and J shed 10 bases, with 14 bases lying between them. The CDR3 is 11 amino acids. The CDR3: CAWGVYGDYTF. The CDR3 nucleotides read TGTGCCTGGGGAGTGTACGGGGACTACACCTTC.

V and J are TRBV15 and TRBJ1-2; the D gene is possibly TRBD1 (6 bases). The V gene lost 6 bases and the J gene lost 5 bases, with 19 bases spanning the gap. CDR3 length: 15 amino acids. Per germline, CDR1 LNHNV and CDR2 YYDKDF (reference sequence). The CDR3 DNA reads TGTGCCACCAGGGATGCAGGGGAATCGTGGTATGGCTACACCTTC. Translated: CATRDAGESWYGYTF.

The gene calls are TRBV5-1 and TRBJ2-2, with 10 bases that match TRBD1. This CDR3 is 16 amino acids long. Germline V gene lookup returns CDR1 SGHRS and CDR2 YFSETQ. The ends lost 0 bases at V and 4 bases at J; junction bases unmatched: 3. CDR3 in amino acids: CASSLAGDRGTGELFF. CDR3 in DNA: TGCGCCAGCAGCTTGGCCGGGGACAGGGGCACCGGGGAGCTGTTTTTT.

The chain has TRBV4-1 and TRBJ2-2; 13 bases map to TRBD2. Losses at the gene ends were 8 bases for V and 6 bases for J; bases not matched to a gene: 6. This CDR3 is 15 amino acids long. Germline CDR1 reads MGHRA; CDR2 reads YSYEKL. CDR3 bases: TGCGCCAGCCGGGGAACTAGCGGGGGGGCCGGGGAGCTGTTTTTT. Its translation: CASRGTSGGAGELFF.

The chain combines TRBV1 with TRBJ1-6; the table assigns TRBD1, which was not confirmed against the DNA. TRBV1 is tagged as a pseudogene. The CDR3 spans 22 residues. In nucleotides, the CDR3 is TGCACCAGCAGCCAAGATCGGCCCCCCCGACAGGCCGTTAGCTCCTATAATTCACCCCTCCACTTT. This codes for CTSSQDRPPRQAVSSYNSPLHF.

J is TRBJ2-3 and V is TRBV7-2; TRBD2 agrees at 8 bases. This CDR3 has 15 residues. V lost 2 bases to trimming and J lost 3 bases; unmatched junction nucleotides: 4. In germline, CDR1 is SGHTA, CDR2 FQGNSA. The CDR3 DNA follows: TGTGCCAGCAGCTTATTACCTAGCGGGACAGATACGCAGTATTTT. This translates into CASSLLPSGTDTQYF. The variable domain in full, completed from reference TRBV7-2 and TRBJ2-3, reads GAGVSQSPSNKVTEKGKDVELRCDPISGHTALYWYRQSLGQGLEFLIYFQGNSAPDKSGLPSDRFSAERTGGSVSTLTIQRTQQEDSAVYLCASSLLPSGTDTQYFGPGTRLTVL.